The present T cell receptor beta chain was sequenced within a study of CD8+ T cells in alopecia areata. Treatment specified: oral pan-JAK inhibitor, 5-10 mg twice daily. Lesional scalp tissue (obtained by punch biopsy) and peripheral blood were collected from alopecia areata patients. It was from PBMCs that CD4+ and CD8+ T cells were sorted. Worth noting for this clone: Its specificity is not known.

Germline-derived CDR1 and CDR2 are LNHDA and SQIVND (reference sequence). The CDR3 has 13 amino acids. The germline V and J ends were trimmed by 11 bases and 6 bases, with 17 bases remaining between them. RNA extraction and reverse transcription yielded cDNA as sequencing template. Only in-frame clones appear in the TCRdb table, and some are missing; sequencing was by immunoSEQ multiplex PCR. Of roughly 210,000 clones detected, less than 50% appear once; the ten largest clones hold 2% to 3%. Broader study findings: Many expanded lesional clones remained in scalp and blood on tofacitinib.

The chain couples TRBV19 to TRBJ1-5; D is undetermined. This material consisted of CD4+ T cells sorted from blood, taken at approximately week 36, from a patient treated with tofacitinib. The sequence was obtained from a human donor with alopecia areata. The CDR3 DNA follows: TGTGCCTCGCGGGCGTCTACTTCTCAGCCCCAGCATTTT. It yields the protein CASRASTSQPQHF.